The rows below give T cell receptor beta chains drawn from one sample of a study of control samples from healthy donors and cancer patients. Measured with immunoSEQ multiplex PCR; TCRdb has only the in-frame clones, and not every one. The sample consists of just over 50,000 clones, about nine tenths of them appearing once. The sequenced sample was PBMCs. The receptors originated from a man aged 50 to 60 with head and neck cancer. The CDR3 runs from the conserved cysteine through the conserved F or W. The order of the fields is clone size, V gene, D gene, J gene, CDR3 protein, CDR3 DNA. The D gene is left open where the match is weak. Clone size is stated in some rows and not others, as once, few, many or a class when expanded.

.	TRBV10-1	.	TRBJ2-7	CASSNQYEQYF	TGCGCCAGCAGTAACCAGTACGAGCAGTACTTC
.	TRBV7-8	.	TRBJ2-7	CASSRGHPPFGEQYF	TGTGCCAGCAGCCGAGGACATCCCCCGTTCGGCGAGCAGTACTTC
once	TRBV20-1	.	TRBJ2-2	CSASREDTGELFF	TGCAGTGCTAGTAGAGAGGACACCGGGGAGCTGTTTTTT
.	TRBV10-3	TRBD1	TRBJ2-7	CAISELSGTASYEQYF	TGTGCCATCAGTGAACTTAGTGGGACAGCATCCTACGAGCAGTACTTC
.	TRBV5-4	.	TRBJ2-3	CASSGGTTDTQYF	TGTGCCAGCAGCGGAGGAACCACAGATACGCAGTATTTT
few	TRBV28	TRBD2	TRBJ2-7	CASSTPWGGLAGVSSYEQYF	TGTGCCAGCAGTACACCCTGGGGGGGACTAGCGGGAGTGAGTTCCTACGAGCAGTACTTC
.	TRBV19	TRBD1	TRBJ2-3	CASSNRDRSTDTQYF	TGTGCCAGTAGTAACAGGGACAGAAGCACAGATACGCAGTATTTT
.	TRBV28	TRBD1	TRBJ1-4	CASTRGGSNEKLFF	TGTGCCAGCACCCGAGGGGGCAGCAATGAAAAACTGTTTTTT
.	TRBV19	.	TRBJ2-3	CASSRLPSTDTQYF	TGTGCCAGTAGTCGGTTACCTAGCACAGATACGCAGTATTTT
.	TRBV7-8	.	TRBJ1-3	CASSLGYGTRGNTIYF	TGTGCCAGCAGCTTAGGATACGGGACAAGAGGAAACACCATATATTTT
.	TRBV27	.	TRBJ1-1	CASSLYASPNTEAFF	TGTGCCAGCAGTTTATATGCCAGTCCGAACACTGAAGCTTTCTTT
.	TRBV5-1	.	TRBJ2-7	CASSWDGSYEQYF	TGCGCCAGCAGCTGGGACGGATCCTACGAGCAGTACTTC
.	TRBV5-1	.	TRBJ2-7	CASTRSGGSYEQYF	TGCGCCAGCACCCGGAGTGGGGGCTCGTACGAGCAGTACTTC
.	TRBV19	.	TRBJ1-5	CASGVQGNSNQPQHF	TGTGCCAGTGGAGTTCAGGGAAATAGCAATCAGCCCCAGCATTTT
.	TRBV2	TRBD1	TRBJ1-1	CASMRPGTGAAGTEAFF	TGTGCCAGCATGCGCCCCGGGACAGGGGCGGCGGGCACTGAAGCTTTCTTT
.	TRBV6-5	.	TRBJ2-1	CASSRQNKNNEQFF	TGTGCCAGCAGTCGACAGAATAAAAACAATGAGCAGTTCTTC
.	TRBV5-6	.	TRBJ2-7	CASSLSPTYEQYF	TGTGCCAGCAGCTTGTCCCCAACATACGAGCAGTACTTC
.	TRBV9	.	TRBJ2-1	CASSVTDQRRYNEQFF	TGTGCCAGCAGCGTAACTGACCAGCGTAGATACAATGAGCAGTTCTTC
.	TRBV19	.	TRBJ2-1	CASSPLSLDEQFF	TGTGCCAGTTCCCCCCTCAGTCTCGATGAGCAGTTCTTC
once	TRBV28	TRBD1	TRBJ2-3	CASSSPRQGATDTQYF	TGTGCCAGCAGTTCGCCGCGGCAGGGGGCGACAGATACGCAGTATTTT
.	TRBV12-5	.	TRBJ2-3	CASGNEIPTDTQYF	TGTGCTAGTGGAAACGAGATACCCACAGATACGCAGTATTTT
.	TRBV14	.	TRBJ2-5	CASSQSRETQYF	TGTGCCAGCAGCCAAAGCCGAGAGACCCAGTACTTC
.	TRBV27	TRBD2	TRBJ2-7	CASSSSKPWGGGNEQYF	TGTGCCAGCAGCTCCTCGAAACCGTGGGGGGGAGGCAACGAGCAGTACTTC
.	TRBV7-2	.	TRBJ1-2	CASSLVSGGGYTF	TGTGCCAGCAGCTTAGTGTCAGGAGGGGGCTACACCTTC
.	TRBV2	TRBD2	TRBJ2-5	CASSEFGELAGFQETQYF	TGTGCCAGCAGTGAATTCGGAGAACTAGCGGGATTCCAAGAGACCCAGTACTTC
.	TRBV5-1	.	TRBJ2-7	CASSSKDTLKAYEQYF	TGCGCCAGCAGCTCAAAAGACACCCTGAAGGCCTACGAGCAGTACTTC
.	TRBV9	.	TRBJ1-4	CASSDSRDPGGEKLFF	TGTGCCAGCAGCGACTCCCGGGACCCGGGCGGTGAAAAACTGTTTTTT
.	TRBV28	TRBD2	TRBJ2-4	CASSSGLAGGPLENIQYF	TGTGCCAGCAGTTCCGGACTAGCGGGAGGGCCATTAGAAAACATTCAGTACTTC
.	TRBV7-3	.	TRBJ1-3	CASSLTGGNSGNTIYF	TGTGCCAGCAGCTTAACCGGGGGAAACTCTGGAAACACCATATATTTT
.	TRBV29-1	TRBD1	TRBJ2-5	CSVPAGDRGSGGETQYF	TGCAGCGTTCCAGCGGGGGACAGGGGATCCGGGGGTGAGACCCAGTACTTC
once	TRBV9	.	TRBJ2-1	CASSNPPHEQFF	TGTGCCAGCAGCAACCCTCCCCATGAGCAGTTCTTC
.	TRBV28	.	TRBJ2-7	CASKAPASYEQYF	TGTGCCAGCAAAGCACCCGCCTCCTACGAGCAGTACTTC
.	TRBV3-1/TRBV3-2	.	TRBJ2-2	CASSQVEGPGELFF	TGTGCCAGCAGCCAAGTTGAAGGGCCCGGGGAGCTGTTTTTT
few	TRBV3-1/TRBV3-2	.	TRBJ1-2	CASSQGDGYGYTF	TGTGCCAGCAGCCAAGGGGACGGGTATGGCTACACCTTC
.	TRBV28	TRBD1	TRBJ1-4	CASISWGTGGAGEKLFF	TGTGCCAGCATCTCCTGGGGGACAGGGGGCGCGGGTGAAAAACTGTTTTTT
.	TRBV5-4	TRBD1	TRBJ1-6	CATTWDSHSPLHF	TGTGCCACCACTTGGGACAGCCATTCACCCCTCCACTTT
.	TRBV7-8	.	TRBJ1-2	CASSLDGGPRGYTF	TGTGCCAGCAGCTTAGATGGCGGACCGAGGGGCTACACCTTC
once	TRBV27	.	TRBJ2-1	CASSLFGRGNYNEQFF	TGTGCCAGCAGTTTGTTTGGAAGGGGGAACTACAATGAGCAGTTCTTC
once	TRBV30	TRBD1	TRBJ1-2	CAWSVQGAYGYTF	TGTGCCTGGAGTGTACAGGGGGCCTATGGCTACACCTTC
.	TRBV6-5	.	TRBJ2-7	CASSFGHSYEQYF	TGTGCCAGCAGTTTCGGACATTCCTACGAGCAGTACTTC
.	TRBV5-6	TRBD1	TRBJ2-3	CASSWTGEGTDTQYF	TGTGCCAGCAGCTGGACAGGGGAGGGTACAGATACGCAGTATTTT
.	TRBV6-2/TRBV6-3	TRBD2	TRBJ2-2	CASSYELAGNTGELFF	TGTGCCAGCAGTTATGAACTAGCGGGGAACACCGGGGAGCTGTTTTTT
.	TRBV15	TRBD1	TRBJ2-7	CATSRDRDRVEGYEQYF	TGTGCCACCAGCAGAGATCGGGACAGGGTTGAGGGCTACGAGCAGTACTTC
once	TRBV3-1/TRBV3-2	.	TRBJ1-2	CASSQVSGAYGYTF	TGTGCCAGCAGCCAAGTCTCGGGGGCATATGGCTACACCTTC
.	TRBV7-8	.	TRBJ2-5	CASSPKETQYF	TGTGCCAGCAGCCCCAAGGAGACCCAGTACTTC
.	TRBV4-3	.	TRBJ1-5	CASSQVLLDQPQHF	TGCGCCAGCAGCCAAGTTTTACTCGATCAGCCCCAGCATTTT
.	TRBV30	.	TRBJ1-1	CAWRRGRFGIEGNTEAFF	TGTGCCTGGAGGAGGGGCAGGTTTGGTATTGAGGGGAACACTGAAGCTTTCTTT
.	TRBV11-2	.	TRBJ2-7	CASSLGATNLAHEQYF	TGTGCCAGCAGCTTAGGGGCGACGAACCTCGCCCACGAGCAGTACTTC
.	TRBV5-1	.	TRBJ2-7	CASRSTRDGNYEQYF	TGCGCCAGCAGATCAACCCGGGACGGCAACTACGAGCAGTACTTC
.	TRBV4-2	TRBD1	TRBJ1-4	CASSRDRINEKLFF	TGTGCCAGCAGCCGGGACAGAATTAATGAAAAACTGTTTTTT
.	TRBV4-2	TRBD1	TRBJ1-6	CASSQENRGNSPLHF	TGTGCCAGCAGCCAAGAAAACAGGGGTAATTCACCCCTCCACTTT
.	TRBV27	TRBD2	TRBJ2-3	CASRRAGGDTQYF	TGTGCCAGCAGGCGAGCGGGGGGAGATACGCAGTATTTT
few	TRBV12-5	.	TRBJ2-1	CASGYVSREQFF	TGTGCTAGTGGTTACGTCTCACGTGAGCAGTTCTTC
.	TRBV6-2/TRBV6-3	.	TRBJ2-3	CASSYITTQYF	TGTGCCAGCAGTTATATCACGACGCAGTATTTT
.	TRBV29-1	.	TRBJ2-3	CSVPSGGGTQYF	TGCAGCGTTCCCTCAGGGGGAGGTACGCAGTATTTT